This TCR beta chain was observed in a study of monozygotic twins with inflammatory bowel disease. General study results and limits: Especially where disease activity was present, IBD patients had fewer clonotypes in common with others than healthy twins did. Patients got different immunosuppressive treatments, which may have made their repertoires more variable.

Every TCR library used roughly 3,200 ng of total RNA. TCRdb re-called the 5' RACE reads and catalogs CDR3 proteins one per entry, DNA excluded. Seen in this sample are tens of thousands of distinct CDR3 sequences; the ten most common clones hold about 8%. RNA in its total form was extracted from whole blood, and T cells were not sorted. Comment on this clonotype: The target antigen is unknown.

The CDR3 is 16 residues long. Germline V gene data show CDR1 as MRHNA and CDR2 as SNTAGT. What was sequenced was blood. This TCR came from a human donor with ulcerative colitis or Crohn's disease, or a healthy co-twin of an affected twin (not recorded which). The V and J genes are TRBV6-4 and TRBJ2-3; TCRdb reports TRBD1, a call that lacks DNA to check it against. CDR3 amino acids: CASSPLGGGSTDTQYF.